These 21 T cell receptor beta chains were all obtained from the same sample, sequenced in a study of cytomegalovirus exposure and HLA in healthy donors. The PCR was carried out with 60 Vbeta primers and 13 Jbeta primers. Repertoires were generated with immunoSEQ multiplex PCR, while TCRdb's copy carries only in-frame clones and drops some. The data show about 150,000 clones, 75% to 80% seen once. Sequencing used PBMCs. Receptors originate from a male donor in good health and CMV-seronegative.

In its sample, this clone was seen a few times. The chain recombines TRBV25-1 with TRBJ1-5; TRBD1 matches 7 bases. Germline values: CDR1 MGHDK, CDR2 SYGVNS. The CDR3 extends over 15 amino acids. J lost 10 bases, V lost 4 bases, and 13 bases had no gene match. CDR3 loop: CASSARKDREEPQHF. CDR3 coding DNA: TGTGCCAGCAGTGCCCGGAAAGACAGGGAGGAACCCCAGCATTTT.

The rearrangement uses TRBV6-5 and TRBJ1-5; D perhaps matches TRBD1 (5 bases). The CDR3 has 15 residues. Germline V CDR1 and CDR2: MNHEY, SVGAGI. V was cut by 2 bases and J by 6 bases, with 14 bases left in between. The CDR3 DNA is TGTGCCAGCAGTTACACAGCGGGACTGCCTCAGCCCCAGCATTTT. Its translation: CASSYTAGLPQPQHF.

This chain's CDR3 is CASSQTTGSPLHF. CDR3 nucleotide sequence: TGTGCCAGCAGCCAGACGACAGGTTCACCCCTCCACTTT. The chain links TRBV6-5 to TRBJ1-6, with TRBD1 as a possible D gene (6 bases). The CDR3 totals 13 residues. Germline values: CDR1 MNHEY, CDR2 SVGAGI. With 6 bases removed from V and 9 bases from J, the gap between germline ends came to 12 bases.

The rearrangement links TRBV9 to TRBJ2-2; 9 bases fit TRBD1. Germline CDR1 is SGDLS and CDR2 is YYNGEE. Trimming cost V 3 bases and J 1 base; bases outside gene matches: 1. The CDR3 has 15 amino acids. The chain's CDR3 is CASSGQGGNTGELFF. The CDR3 coding sequence is TGTGCCAGCAGCGGACAGGGGGGGAACACCGGGGAGCTGTTTTTT. Combining the CDR3 with reference TRBV9 and TRBJ2-2 gives the whole variable domain DSGVTQTPKHLITATGQRVTLRCSPRSGDLSVYWYQQSLDQGLQFLIQYYNGEERAKGNILERFSAQQFPDLHSELNLSSLELGDSALYFCASSGQGGNTGELFFGEGSRLTVL.

This chain joins TRBV9 and TRBJ2-2, with D maybe TRBD2 (7 bases). Germline CDR1 reads SGDLS; CDR2 reads YYNGEE. The V end lost 4 bases, the J end lost 3 bases, and 19 bases lay between the germline ends. The CDR3 spans 17 residues. CDR3 nucleotides: TGTGCCAGCAGCCGCCAAGGGGGGGAGCGGTACACCGGGGAGCTGTTTTTT. This codes for CASSRQGGERYTGELFF.

The chain uses TRBV7-6 and TRBJ1-6; 7 positions match TRBD1. Germline values: CDR1 SGHVS, CDR2 FNYEAQ. The length of the CDR3 is 14 residues. V trimming: 5 bases; J trimming: 8 bases; junction bases outside the gene matches: 6. In DNA, the CDR3 is TGTGCCAGCAGCCTGACAGGGACGGATTCACCCCTCCACTTT. Protein sequence: CASSLTGTDSPLHF.

The V call is TRBV5-4, the J call TRBJ2-3; tentative D call: TRBD1 (5 bases). CDR1 SGHNT and CDR2 YYREEE come from the germline V gene (reference sequence). The CDR3 spans 13 residues. V gave up 3 bases and J gave up 5 bases, with 10 bases separating them. CDR3: CASSSGQGDTQYF. The DNA of the CDR3 is TGTGCCAGCAGCTCGGGCCAGGGAGATACGCAGTATTTT.

The chain employs TRBV28 and TRBJ2-3; D gene uncertain. The germline V gene encodes CDR1 MDHEN and CDR2 SYDVKM. V was cut by 5 bases and J by 3 bases, with 15 bases left in between. The length of the CDR3 is 15 residues. CDR3 in DNA: TGTGCCAGCAGTACCCGAGATTTGAGGACAGATACGCAGTATTTT. Its protein is CASSTRDLRTDTQYF.

The chain links TRBV5-1 to TRBJ1-5; perhaps TRBD1 as D (5 bases). The CDR3 extends over 15 amino acids. Germline V gives CDR1 SGHRS, CDR2 YFSETQ. Trimming removed 0 bases from V and 5 bases from J, with 12 bases in between. In DNA, the CDR3 is TGCGCCAGCAGCTTGGAAGGGGCAGGGTATCAGCCCCAGCATTTT. Protein sequence: CASSLEGAGYQPQHF.

This clone was recorded only once. An end of the junction does not agree with germline; a read error may underlie this. The rearrangement links TRBV2 to TRBJ2-1; 9 bases are shared with TRBD2. The CDR3 covers 13 residues. CDR1 and CDR2 from the germline V gene are SNHLY and FYNNEI. The CDR3, as DNA: TGTGCCAGCATGGGGGAAATAGCGGGAGTGCCTCTCTTC. The encoded protein is CASMGEIAGVPLF.

V and J are TRBV5-6 and TRBJ2-5; D is unresolved. Matching the DNA end better, TRBJ2-7 makes the J call doubtful. The length of the CDR3 is 13 residues. The germline CDR1 and CDR2 sequences are SGHDT and YYEEEE. For the CDR3, the DNA is TGTGCCAGCAGCTTGAGAGGCCCCTACGAGCAGTACTTC. It translates to CASSLRGPYEQYF.

The CDR3 sequence: CASSFSTSTDTQYF. CDR3 nucleotides: TGCGCCAGCAGCTTCTCGACTAGCACAGATACGCAGTATTTT. The V gene is TRBV5-1, the J gene TRBJ2-3; unclear D gene. Germline CDR1 is SGHRS and CDR2 is YFSETQ. V shed 2 bases and J shed 0 bases, with 7 bases lying between them. CDR3 size: 14 residues. Filled out from reference TRBV5-1 and TRBJ2-3, the complete variable domain reads KAGVTQTPRYLIKTRGQQVTLSCSPISGHRSVSWYQQTPGQGLQFLFEYFSETQRNKGNFPGRFSGRQFSNSRSEMNVSTLELGDSALYLCASSFSTSTDTQYFGPGTRLTVL.

This clone was observed a few times. The chain is built from TRBV2 and TRBJ1-5; D possibly corresponds to TRBD1 (6 bases). The CDR3 covers 14 residues. Germline V gene lookup returns CDR1 SNHLY and CDR2 FYNNEI. V was pared by 7 bases and J by 1 base, with 11 bases between. CDR3 nucleotide sequence: TGTGCCAGCAATCGTAGGGGGAGCAATCAGCCCCAGCATTTT. Its protein is CASNRRGSNQPQHF.

The chain links TRBV18 to TRBJ2-5, with 8 bases matching TRBD1. Looked up from germline, CDR1 is KGHSH and CDR2 is LQKENI. Trimming removed 4 bases from V and 1 base from J; junction bases left unmatched: 2. The CDR3 runs 14 residues. CDR3 sequence: CASSLGTGQETQYF. The CDR3 DNA sequence: TGTGCCAGCTCACTGGGGACAGGCCAAGAGACCCAGTACTTC.

In its sample, this clone was seen once. J is TRBJ2-3 and V is TRBV28; 13 bases align to TRBD2. This CDR3 comprises 15 residues. Germline V gives CDR1 MDHEN, CDR2 SYDVKM. Trimming took 6 bases from V and 7 from J; bases not matched to a gene: 7. CDR3 nucleotide sequence: TGTGCCAGCAGGCCCGGACTAGCGGGAGCGTATACGCAGTATTTT. Protein: CASRPGLAGAYTQYF.

This clone was seen more than once but under ten times. The rearrangement links TRBV7-8 to TRBJ2-5; D is perhaps TRBD2 (5 bases). V was shortened by 2 bases and J by 6 bases, with 10 bases between the two germline ends. The CDR3 has 13 residues. Germline V gene sequence: CDR1 SGHVS, CDR2 FQNEAQ. Here the CDR3 reads CASSLFGKQTQYF. The CDR3 bases are TGTGCCAGCAGCTTATTCGGGAAGCAGACCCAGTACTTC.

The chain uses TRBV19 and TRBJ2-3; the match to TRBD2 covers 13 bases. There are 15 residues in the CDR3. With V trimmed by 7 bases and J by 5 bases, 6 bases remained unmatched. Germline V CDR1 and CDR2: LNHDA, SQIVND (reference sequence). The CDR3 is CASIRTSGSGDTQYF. CDR3 DNA: TGTGCCAGTATCCGGACTAGCGGGAGTGGAGATACGCAGTATTTT.

This clone showed up just a few times. The chain joins TRBV10-3 to TRBJ2-1; 10 bases match TRBD2. Germline V lookup: CDR1 ENHRY, CDR2 SYGVKD. CDR3 length: 15 residues. The V segment lost 2 bases and the J segment 5 bases; nucleotides outside the gene matches: 3. The CDR3 loop is CAISEGLAGDNEQFF. The CDR3 nucleotides are TGTGCCATCAGTGAGGGGCTAGCGGGAGACAATGAGCAGTTCTTC.

This clone was recorded only once. This rearrangement joins TRBV29-1 to TRBJ1-4; 7 bases are a match to TRBD1. The CDR3 runs to 15 residues. Trimming cost V 7 bases and J 3 bases; bases outside gene matches: 11. Germline V gene lookup returns CDR1 SQVTM and CDR2 ANQGSEA. CDR3 sequence reads: CSAAIRQGANEKLFF. CDR3 in DNA: TGCAGCGCCGCCATTAGACAGGGAGCTAATGAAAAACTGTTTTTT.

V and J are TRBV9 and TRBJ1-1, with a weak D call TRBD1 (6 bases). The CDR3 has 15 amino acids. Germline CDR1 is SGDLS and CDR2 is YYNGEE. Trimming stripped 4 bases from V and 3 bases from J, with 16 bases between. CDR3 sequence: CASSSSPRGDTEAFF. Written as DNA, the CDR3 is TGTGCCAGCAGCTCCAGCCCCAGGGGTGACACTGAAGCTTTCTTT.

The chain links TRBV25-1 to TRBJ1-6; a weak D match, TRBD1 (6 bases). Germline CDR1 is MGHDK and CDR2 is SYGVNS. Trimming shortened V by 10 bases and J by 6 bases, and 10 bases separated the two germline ends. The CDR3 runs 12 residues. This CDR3 is CATRDINSPLHF. CDR3 in DNA: TGTGCCACCCGGGACATTAATTCACCCCTCCACTTT.